A selection of T cell receptor beta chains follows, all from one sample in a study of cutaneous CD30+ T cell lymphoproliferative disorder and hepatitis E. The repertoire was sequenced with immunoSEQ multiplex PCR; TCRdb's copy has only in-frame clones and lacks some. There are fewer than 8,000 clones in the sample; approximately 69% occur only once, and approximately 1.2% lies in the top ten. The sequencing input was blood. These TCRs come from a human donor with a cutaneous T cell lymphoproliferative disorder associated with hepatitis E virus. Each CDR3 is given with its conserved first and last residue. A D gene is named only where the DNA matches it firmly. Size is stated for part of the rows, as once, few or many counts, or as a class when the clone is expanded.

D: TRBD1
J: TRBJ2-7
size: NA
V: TRBV25-1
CDR3: CASSEEGANYEQYF
DNA: TGTGCCAGCAGTGAAGAGGGGGCGAACTACGAGCAGTACTTC

D: TRBD2
J: TRBJ2-7
size: NA
V: TRBV7-2
CDR3: CASSPGLDAEQYF
DNA: TGTGCCAGCAGCCCGGGACTAGACGCCGAGCAGTACTTC

D: NA
J: TRBJ2-2
size: NA
V: TRBV6-1
CDR3: CASRSTGELFF
DNA: TGTGCCAGCAGGTCCACCGGGGAGCTGTTTTTT

D: NA
J: TRBJ2-7
size: NA
V: TRBV7-2
CDR3: CASSLAGGAPYEQYF
DNA: TGTGCCAGCAGCTTGGCTGGGGGAGCCCCCTACGAGCAGTACTTC

D: NA
J: TRBJ1-5
size: NA
V: TRBV11-3
CDR3: CASSFGSINQPQHF
DNA: TGTGCCAGCAGCTTTGGAAGTATCAATCAGCCCCAGCATTTT

D: TRBD2
J: TRBJ2-1
size: NA
V: TRBV7-9
CDR3: CASSPREGLNEQFF
DNA: TGTGCCAGCAGCCCCCGGGAGGGCCTCAATGAGCAGTTCTTC

D: NA
J: TRBJ2-7
size: NA
V: TRBV5-5
CDR3: CASSSPGGLYEQYF
DNA: TGTGCCAGCAGTTCCCCCGGGGGGCTCTACGAGCAGTACTTC

D: TRBD2
J: TRBJ2-3
size: NA
V: TRBV30
CDR3: CAWLVTGGLTDTQYF
DNA: TGTGCCTGGCTCGTTACGGGGGGGCTCACAGATACGCAGTATTTT

D: TRBD1
J: TRBJ2-7
size: NA
V: TRBV2
CDR3: CASSADRGSYEQYF
DNA: TGTGCCAGCAGTGCCGACAGGGGCTCCTACGAGCAGTACTTC

D: TRBD1
J: TRBJ1-6
size: NA
V: TRBV28
CDR3: CASSSYSGTGGAGSPLHF
DNA: TGTGCCAGCAGTTCTTACTCCGGGACAGGGGGCGCCGGGTCACCCCTCCACTTT

D: NA
J: TRBJ1-2
size: NA
V: TRBV20-1
CDR3: CSARVSAAKSF
DNA: TGCAGTGCTAGAGTATCGGCAGCCAAATCCTTC

D: NA
J: TRBJ2-7
size: NA
V: TRBV28
CDR3: CASSFGGDEQYF
DNA: TGTGCCAGCAGTTTCGGCGGGGACGAGCAGTACTTC

D: TRBD1
J: TRBJ2-3
size: NA
V: TRBV5-1
CDR3: CASSSWTGLADTQYF
DNA: TGCGCCAGCAGCTCGTGGACAGGGTTGGCAGATACGCAGTATTTT

D: TRBD1
J: TRBJ2-2
size: few
V: TRBV4-1
CDR3: CASSRPRQGAPGELFF
DNA: TGCGCCAGCAGCCGCCCCCGACAGGGGGCTCCGGGGGAGCTGTTTTTT

D: NA
J: TRBJ2-7
size: NA
V: TRBV7-9
CDR3: CASSLEGVHEQYF
DNA: TGTGCCAGCAGCTTAGAGGGTGTCCACGAGCAGTACTTC

D: TRBD2
J: TRBJ2-7
size: once
V: TRBV7-2
CDR3: CASSFGGASEQYF
DNA: TGTGCCAGCAGCTTCGGGGGGGCGAGTGAGCAGTACTTC

D: NA
J: TRBJ2-3
size: NA
V: TRBV30
CDR3: CAWSDFILKHRTDTQYF
DNA: TGTGCCTGGAGTGATTTCATTTTAAAGCACCGCACAGATACGCAGTATTTT

D: TRBD1
J: TRBJ2-7
size: few
V: TRBV9
CDR3: CASSEPRTGSLYF
DNA: TGTGCCAGCAGCGAACCACGGACAGGGTCCCTGTACTTC

D: NA
J: TRBJ1-1
size: NA
V: TRBV29-1
CDR3: CSVSFGANTEAFF
DNA: TGCAGCGTTTCGTTTGGGGCGAACACTGAAGCTTTCTTT

D: TRBD1
J: TRBJ1-5
size: NA
V: TRBV19
CDR3: CASSIGEGQGFWRQPQHF
DNA: TGTGCCAGTAGTATAGGAGAGGGACAGGGGTTCTGGAGACAGCCCCAGCATTTT

D: NA
J: TRBJ2-7
size: few
V: TRBV28
CDR3: CASSLVGVQVGQYF
DNA: TGTGCCAGCAGTTTAGTTGGTGTACAGGTCGGACAGTACTTC

D: NA
J: TRBJ2-5
size: NA
V: TRBV18
CDR3: CASSPETVETQYF
DNA: TGTGCCAGCTCACCAGAGACAGTGGAGACCCAGTACTTC

D: NA
J: TRBJ2-3
size: NA
V: TRBV9
CDR3: CASSSSPTDTQYF
DNA: TGTGCCAGCAGCTCCTCCCCCACAGATACGCAGTATTTT

D: NA
J: TRBJ1-1
size: NA
V: TRBV28
CDR3: CASSPLRAGWTEAFF
DNA: TGTGCCAGCAGCCCCCTAAGAGCAGGGTGGACTGAAGCTTTCTTT

D: NA
J: TRBJ2-7
size: NA
V: TRBV4-3
CDR3: CASSQDTSAEQYF
DNA: TGCGCCAGCAGCCAAGATACCAGCGCCGAGCAGTACTTC

D: NA
J: TRBJ2-5
size: NA
V: TRBV19
CDR3: CASSIGGAGIFQETQYF
DNA: TGTGCCAGTAGCATAGGCGGGGCAGGCATATTCCAAGAGACCCAGTACTTC

D: NA
J: TRBJ2-6
size: NA
V: TRBV10-2
CDR3: CASSATEVAGANVLTF
DNA: TGCGCCAGCAGTGCGACAGAGGTCGCTGGGGCCAACGTCCTGACTTTC

D: NA
J: TRBJ1-1
size: NA
V: TRBV27
CDR3: CASRWSGNTEAFF
DNA: TGTGCCAGCAGGTGGTCGGGGAACACTGAAGCTTTCTTT

D: TRBD2
J: TRBJ2-3
size: NA
V: TRBV11-2
CDR3: CASSRGASGVYLDTQYF
DNA: TGTGCCAGCAGCAGGGGGGCTAGCGGGGTCTATTTAGATACGCAGTATTTT

D: NA
J: TRBJ1-2
size: NA
V: TRBV2
CDR3: CASSEPLRQTNYGYTF
DNA: TGTGCCAGCAGTGAGCCACTTCGACAGACTAACTATGGCTACACCTTC

D: NA
J: TRBJ2-5
size: NA
V: TRBV15
CDR3: CATSASRASFETQYF
DNA: TGTGCCACCAGCGCCTCGAGGGCCAGCTTCGAGACCCAGTACTTC

D: NA
J: TRBJ1-2
size: few
V: TRBV6-1
CDR3: CASSEYLLTMVNYGYTF
DNA: TGTGCCAGCAGTGAATACCTTTTGACCATGGTTAACTATGGCTACACCTTC

D: NA
J: TRBJ2-3
size: NA
V: TRBV7-9
CDR3: CASSRGTQDLDTQYF
DNA: TGTGCCAGCAGCCGAGGGACCCAGGACTTAGATACGCAGTATTTT

D: NA
J: TRBJ1-3
size: NA
V: TRBV7-9
CDR3: CASSHGQSSSGNTIYF
DNA: TGTGCCAGCAGCCACGGACAGTCGAGCTCTGGAAACACCATATATTTT

D: NA
J: TRBJ2-7
size: NA
V: TRBV7-6
CDR3: CASSDGRWADEQYF
DNA: TGTGCCAGCAGCGACGGACGTTGGGCCGACGAGCAGTACTTC

D: NA
J: TRBJ1-5
size: NA
V: TRBV4-1
CDR3: CASSQEITGATNQPQHF
DNA: TGCGCCAGCAGCCAAGAAATCACGGGAGCCACCAACCAGCCCCAGCATTTT

D: NA
J: TRBJ1-2
size: few
V: TRBV7-9
CDR3: CASSPSPQVGFVNYGYTF
DNA: TGTGCCAGCAGCCCCTCCCCGCAGGTTGGGTTCGTAAACTATGGCTACACCTTC

D: NA
J: TRBJ2-7
size: NA
V: TRBV2
CDR3: CASSPRTVTYEQYF
DNA: TGTGCCAGCAGCCCACGGACAGTAACCTACGAGCAGTACTTC

D: NA
J: TRBJ1-5
size: NA
V: TRBV27
CDR3: CASSLKLTGHRGKPQHF
DNA: TGTGCCAGCAGTTTAAAACTTACGGGCCACAGAGGAAAGCCCCAGCATTTT

D: NA
J: TRBJ2-1
size: NA
V: TRBV7-2
CDR3: CASSPQSGVNEQFF
DNA: TGTGCCAGCAGCCCGCAATCGGGGGTTAATGAGCAGTTCTTC

D: TRBD1
J: TRBJ1-1
size: NA
V: TRBV4-1
CDR3: CASSQNRDSGGTEAFF
DNA: TGCGCCAGCAGCCAGAACCGGGACAGCGGTGGTACTGAAGCTTTCTTT

D: TRBD1
J: TRBJ1-1
size: few
V: TRBV5-1
CDR3: CASSAGTGGLEAFF
DNA: TGCGCCAGCAGCGCCGGGACAGGGGGCTTGGAAGCTTTCTTT

D: NA
J: TRBJ1-2
size: NA
V: TRBV4-2
CDR3: CASSQDSPELGGYTF
DNA: TGTGCCAGCAGCCAAGATTCCCCAGAGCTTGGGGGCTACACCTTC

D: NA
J: TRBJ2-3
size: once
V: TRBV21-1
CDR3: CASSKERDTQYF
DNA: TGTGCCAGCAGCAAAGAAAGAGATACGCAGTATTTT